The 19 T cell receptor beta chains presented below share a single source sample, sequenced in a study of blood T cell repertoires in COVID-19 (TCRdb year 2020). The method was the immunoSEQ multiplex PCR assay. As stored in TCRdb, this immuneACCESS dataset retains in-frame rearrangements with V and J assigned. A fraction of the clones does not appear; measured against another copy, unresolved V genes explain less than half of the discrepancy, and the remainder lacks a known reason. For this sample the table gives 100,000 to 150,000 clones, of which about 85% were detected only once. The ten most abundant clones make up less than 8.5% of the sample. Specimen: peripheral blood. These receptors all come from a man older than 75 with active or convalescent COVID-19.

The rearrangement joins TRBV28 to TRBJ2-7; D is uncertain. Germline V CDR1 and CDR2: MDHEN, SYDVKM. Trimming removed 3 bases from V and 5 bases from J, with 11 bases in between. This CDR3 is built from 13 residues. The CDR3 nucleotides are TGTGCCAGCAGTTTGCCTTTTCGCGACGAGCAGTACTTC. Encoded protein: CASSLPFRDEQYF.

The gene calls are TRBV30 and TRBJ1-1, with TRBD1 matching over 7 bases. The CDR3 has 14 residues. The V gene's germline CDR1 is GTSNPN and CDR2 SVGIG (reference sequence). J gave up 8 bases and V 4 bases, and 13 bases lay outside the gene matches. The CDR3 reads CAWTTRQGSGEAFF. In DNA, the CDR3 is TGTGCCTGGACGACACGACAGGGATCGGGGGAAGCTTTCTTT. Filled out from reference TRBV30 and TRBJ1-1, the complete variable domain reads SQTIHQWPATLVQPVGSPLSLECTVEGTSNPNLYWYRQAAGRGLQLLFYSVGIGQISSEVPQNLSASRPQDRQFILSSKKLLLSDSGFYLCAWTTRQGSGEAFFGQGTRLTVV.

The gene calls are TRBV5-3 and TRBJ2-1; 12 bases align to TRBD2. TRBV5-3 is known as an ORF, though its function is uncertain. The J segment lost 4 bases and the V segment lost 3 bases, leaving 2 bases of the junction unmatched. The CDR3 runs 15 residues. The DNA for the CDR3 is TGTGCCAGAAGCTCAGGACTAGCGGGATACAATGAGCAGTTCTTC. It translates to CARSSGLAGYNEQFF.

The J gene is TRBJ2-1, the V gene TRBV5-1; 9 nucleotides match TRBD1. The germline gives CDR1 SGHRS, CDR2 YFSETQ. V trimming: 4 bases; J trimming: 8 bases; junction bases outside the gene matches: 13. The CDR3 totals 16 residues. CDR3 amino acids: CASSVNRGPRDYEQFF. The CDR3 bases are TGCGCCAGCAGCGTCAACAGGGGGCCTAGGGATTATGAGCAGTTCTTC.

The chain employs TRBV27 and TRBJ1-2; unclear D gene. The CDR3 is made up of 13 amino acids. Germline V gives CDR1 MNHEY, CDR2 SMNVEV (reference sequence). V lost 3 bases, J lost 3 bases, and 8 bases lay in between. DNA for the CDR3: TGTGCCAGCAGTTTCGGCCGGGACTATGGCTACACCTTC. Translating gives CASSFGRDYGYTF.

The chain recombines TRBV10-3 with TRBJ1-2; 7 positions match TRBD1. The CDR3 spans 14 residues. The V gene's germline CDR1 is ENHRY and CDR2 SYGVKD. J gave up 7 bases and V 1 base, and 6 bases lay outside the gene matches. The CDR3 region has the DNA TGTGCCATCAGTGAGTTGACAGGGTTTGGTGGCTACACCTTC. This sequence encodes CAISELTGFGGYTF.

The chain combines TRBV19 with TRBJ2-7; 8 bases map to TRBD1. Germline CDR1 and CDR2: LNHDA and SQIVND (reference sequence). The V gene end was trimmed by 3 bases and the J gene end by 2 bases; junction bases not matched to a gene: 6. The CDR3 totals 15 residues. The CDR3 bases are TGTGCCAGTAGTATGGTCGGACAGGGTACCTACGAGCAGTACTTC. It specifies CASSMVGQGTYEQYF. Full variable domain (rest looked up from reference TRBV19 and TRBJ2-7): DGGITQSPKYLFRKEGQNVTLSCEQNLNHDAMYWYRQDPGQGLRLIYYSQIVNDFQKGDIAEGYSVSREKKESFPLTVTSAQKNPTAFYLCASSMVGQGTYEQYFGPGTRLTVT.

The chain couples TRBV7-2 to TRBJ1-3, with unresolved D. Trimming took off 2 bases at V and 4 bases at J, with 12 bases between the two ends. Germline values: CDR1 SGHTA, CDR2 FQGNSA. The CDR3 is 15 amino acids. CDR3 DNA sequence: TGTGCCAGCAGCTTAAGCGGCCAGGCAGGAAACACCATATATTTT. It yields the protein CASSLSGQAGNTIYF.

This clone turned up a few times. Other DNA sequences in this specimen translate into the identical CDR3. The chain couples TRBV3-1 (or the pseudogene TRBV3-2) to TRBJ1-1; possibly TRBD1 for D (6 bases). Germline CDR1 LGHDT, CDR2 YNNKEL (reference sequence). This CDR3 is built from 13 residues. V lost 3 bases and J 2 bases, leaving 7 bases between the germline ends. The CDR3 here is CASSHRGNTEAFF. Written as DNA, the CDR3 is TGTGCCAGCAGCCACAGGGGAAACACTGAAGCTTTCTTT.

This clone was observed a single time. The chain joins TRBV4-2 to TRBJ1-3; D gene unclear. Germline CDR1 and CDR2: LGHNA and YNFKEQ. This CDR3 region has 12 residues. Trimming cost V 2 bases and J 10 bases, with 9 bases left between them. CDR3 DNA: TGTGCCAGCAGCCAAATCCGGGAGACCATATATTTT. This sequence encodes CASSQIRETIYF.

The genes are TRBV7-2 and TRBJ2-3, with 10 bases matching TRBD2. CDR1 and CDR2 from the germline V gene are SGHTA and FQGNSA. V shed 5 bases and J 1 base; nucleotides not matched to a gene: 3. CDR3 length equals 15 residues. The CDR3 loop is CASSKGLAGTDTQYF. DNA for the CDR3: TGTGCCAGCAGCAAAGGACTAGCGGGCACAGATACGCAGTATTTT.

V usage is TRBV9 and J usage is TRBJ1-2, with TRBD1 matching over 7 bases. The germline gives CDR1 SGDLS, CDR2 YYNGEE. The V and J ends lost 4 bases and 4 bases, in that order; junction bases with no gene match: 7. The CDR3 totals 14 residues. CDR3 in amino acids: CASSTRGGVYGYTF. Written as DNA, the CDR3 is TGTGCCAGCAGCACCCGAGGGGGCGTCTATGGCTACACCTTC.

Here the CDR3 reads CASKAGRSYNEQFF. The CDR3 DNA follows: TGTGCCAGCAAGGCGGGAAGGTCCTACAATGAGCAGTTCTTC. The chain is built from TRBV6-5 and TRBJ2-1; a weak D match, TRBD2 (6 bases). V was trimmed by 7 bases and J by 1 base, leaving 11 bases between them. This CDR3 is 14 amino acids long. Germline V gene sequence: CDR1 MNHEY, CDR2 SVGAGI.

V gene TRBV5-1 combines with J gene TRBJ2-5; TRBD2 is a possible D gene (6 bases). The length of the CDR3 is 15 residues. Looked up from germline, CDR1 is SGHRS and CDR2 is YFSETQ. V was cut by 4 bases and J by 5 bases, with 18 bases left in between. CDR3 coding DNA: TGCGCCAGCAGCCCAACTAGCTTAAGTAGGGAGACCCAGTACTTC. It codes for CASSPTSLSRETQYF.

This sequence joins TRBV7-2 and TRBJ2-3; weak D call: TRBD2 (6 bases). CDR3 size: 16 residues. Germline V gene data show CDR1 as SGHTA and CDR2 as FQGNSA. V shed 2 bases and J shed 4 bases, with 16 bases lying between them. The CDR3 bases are TGTGCCAGCAGCTTATGGTTAGGGGAGGTCGCAGATACGCAGTATTTT. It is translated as CASSLWLGEVADTQYF.

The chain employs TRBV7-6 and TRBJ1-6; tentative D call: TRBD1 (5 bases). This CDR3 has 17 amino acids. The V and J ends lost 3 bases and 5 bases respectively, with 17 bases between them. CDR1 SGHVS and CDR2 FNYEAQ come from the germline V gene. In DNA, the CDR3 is TGTGCCAGCAGCTTTACCTCCAGGGAGGGTCATAATTCACCCCTCCACTTT. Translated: CASSFTSREGHNSPLHF.

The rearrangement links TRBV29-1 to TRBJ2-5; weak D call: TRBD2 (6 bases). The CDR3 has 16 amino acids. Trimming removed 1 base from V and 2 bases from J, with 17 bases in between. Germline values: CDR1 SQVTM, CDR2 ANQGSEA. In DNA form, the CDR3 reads TGCAGCGTTGAAGGGGAACGGGGGTTTCGACAAGAGACCCAGTACTTC. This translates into CSVEGERGFRQETQYF.

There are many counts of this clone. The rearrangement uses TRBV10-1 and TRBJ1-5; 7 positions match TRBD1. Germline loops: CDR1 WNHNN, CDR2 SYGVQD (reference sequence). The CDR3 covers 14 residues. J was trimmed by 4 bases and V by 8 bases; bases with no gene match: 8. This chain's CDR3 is CASVGDRDNQPQHF. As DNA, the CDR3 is TGCGCCAGCGTGGGAGACAGGGATAATCAGCCCCAGCATTTT.

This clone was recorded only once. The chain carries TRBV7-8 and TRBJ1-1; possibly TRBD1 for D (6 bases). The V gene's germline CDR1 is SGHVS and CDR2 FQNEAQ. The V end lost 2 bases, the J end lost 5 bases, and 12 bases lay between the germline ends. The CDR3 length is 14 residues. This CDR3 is CASSLTGSGTEAFF. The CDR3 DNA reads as TGTGCCAGCAGCTTAACAGGGTCAGGGACTGAAGCTTTCTTT.